These 7 T cell receptor beta chains originate from one sample sequenced in a study of OX40 agonist ivuxolimab in advanced cancers. TCRdb's copy holds only in-frame clones and misses some; the assay was immunoSEQ multiplex PCR. The data show some 80,000 clones, with around 88% seen just once and about 6.9% held by the top ten. Sequences were derived from CD4+ or CD8+ T cells sorted from blood, sampled in a trial of the OX40 agonist ivuxolimab. These receptor sequences come from an adult with an advanced solid tumor such as melanoma, head and neck, liver or kidney cancer.

V is TRBV14 and J is TRBJ2-3; no clear D. Germline loops: CDR1 SGHDN, CDR2 FVKESK. V was clipped by 0 bases and J by 1 base, with 14 bases between them. The CDR3 runs 17 residues. CDR3 region: CASSQDRATRGTDTQYF. CDR3 sequence (DNA): TGTGCCAGCAGCCAAGATCGAGCCACCCGGGGCACAGATACGCAGTATTTT.

The chain recombines TRBV2 with TRBJ1-3; 7 positions agree with TRBD1. V lost 4 bases and J lost 5; bases outside the gene matches: 5. Germline V CDR1 and CDR2: SNHLY, FYNNEI. The CDR3 sequence is 14 residues long. CDR3 in amino acids: CASSGNRGRNTIYF. The DNA for the CDR3 is TGTGCCAGCAGTGGAAACAGGGGTCGAAACACCATATATTTT. Full variable domain (remainder filled in from reference TRBV2 and TRBJ1-3): EPEVTQTPSHQVTQMGQEVILRCVPISNHLYFYWYRQILGQKVEFLVSFYNNEISEKSEIFDDQFSVERPDGSNFTLKIRSTKLEDSAMYFCASSGNRGRNTIYFGEGSWLTVV.

The chain links TRBV5-1 to TRBJ2-1; 11 bases are shared with TRBD2. J was trimmed by 10 bases and V by 4 bases; bases with no gene match: 10. CDR1 SGHRS and CDR2 YFSETQ come from the germline V gene. The CDR3 loop spans 15 amino acids. The CDR3 DNA is TGCGCCAGCAGCCTGGGAGGACTAGCGGGTGGGGAGCAGTTCTTC. As protein: CASSLGGLAGGEQFF.

This chain uses TRBV13 with TRBJ2-6; the D gene is possibly TRBD1 (6 bases). V shed 4 bases and J shed 0 bases, with 28 bases lying between them. The V gene's germline CDR1 is PRHDT and CDR2 FYEKMQ (reference sequence). This CDR3 contains 22 residues. The CDR3 sequence: CASSSGGRGSIKRYSGANVLTF. DNA for the CDR3: TGTGCCAGCAGCTCCGGCGGCAGGGGAAGTATTAAGCGATACTCTGGGGCCAACGTCCTGACTTTC. The whole variable domain, filled in from reference TRBV13 and TRBJ2-6, reads AAGVIQSPRHLIKEKRETATLKCYPIPRHDTVYWYQQGPGQDPQFLISFYEKMQSDKGSIPDRFSAQQFSDYHSELNMSSLELGDSALYFCASSSGGRGSIKRYSGANVLTFGAGSRLTVL.

The gene calls are TRBV2 and TRBJ2-7; either TRBD1 or TRBD2 may fit D (5 bases each). CDR1 and CDR2 (germline): SNHLY, FYNNEI. The CDR3 sequence is 15 residues long. V was pared by 7 bases and J by 5 bases, with 21 bases between. CDR3 residues: CASMESGPYEDEQYF. CDR3 bases: TGTGCCAGCATGGAGTCGGGACCTTACGAGGACGAGCAGTACTTC.

The chain uses TRBV5-4 and TRBJ2-5, with D possibly matching TRBD2 (6 bases). Per the germline V gene, CDR1 is SGHNT and CDR2 is YYREEE (reference sequence). The CDR3 length is 15 residues. V was clipped by 0 bases and J by 5 bases, with 14 bases between them. The CDR3 DNA is TGTGCCAGCAGCTTGGATCTATTGGCGGGGGAGACCCAGTACTTC. Residues: CASSLDLLAGETQYF.

The chain has TRBV7-3 and TRBJ2-1, with D unclear. Looked up from germline, CDR1 is SGHTA and CDR2 is FQGTGA. The germline V and J ends were trimmed by 5 bases and 2 bases, with 10 bases remaining between them. The CDR3 spans 14 residues. The CDR3 protein is CASSPHPTYNEQFF. CDR3 nucleotide sequence: TGTGCCAGCAGCCCCCATCCTACCTACAATGAGCAGTTCTTC.